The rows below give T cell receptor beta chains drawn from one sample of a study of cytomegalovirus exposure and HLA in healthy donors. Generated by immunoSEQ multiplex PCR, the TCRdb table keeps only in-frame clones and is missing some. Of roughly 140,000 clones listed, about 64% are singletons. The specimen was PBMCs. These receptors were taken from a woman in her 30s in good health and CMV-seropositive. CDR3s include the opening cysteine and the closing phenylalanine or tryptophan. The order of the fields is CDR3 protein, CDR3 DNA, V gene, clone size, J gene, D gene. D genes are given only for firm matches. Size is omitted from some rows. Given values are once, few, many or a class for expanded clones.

CASSTRGNYGYTF	TGTGCCAGTAGTACCAGGGGAAACTATGGCTACACCTTC	TRBV19	few	TRBJ1-2	-
CASSQTGEHYGYTF	TGTGCCAGCAGTCAGACAGGGGAGCACTATGGCTACACCTTC	TRBV25-1	few	TRBJ1-2	TRBD1
CASSSDPGGNQPQHF	TGTGCCAGCAGTAGCGACCCCGGTGGAAATCAGCCCCAGCATTTT	TRBV27	-	TRBJ1-5	-
CASTTLDILYEQYF	TGTGCCAGCACTACTTTGGACATCCTCTACGAGCAGTACTTC	TRBV2	-	TRBJ2-7	-
CASTPGQGGSNEKLFF	TGTGCCAGCACCCCGGGACAGGGGGGTTCTAATGAAAAACTGTTTTTT	TRBV21-1	-	TRBJ1-4	-
CASSFPRLGGGLYSNQPQHF	TGTGCCAGCAGTTTCCCCCGGCTGGGGGGGGGCCTATATAGCAATCAGCCCCAGCATTTT	TRBV28	-	TRBJ1-5	-
CASSPRQVADTGELFF	TGTGCCAGCAGCCCCCGACAGGTCGCGGACACCGGGGAGCTGTTTTTT	TRBV14	-	TRBJ2-2	-
CASSFIAGPSDTQYF	TGCGCCAGCAGCTTCATCGCGGGACCGTCAGATACGCAGTATTTT	TRBV5-1	-	TRBJ2-3	-
CASSMTAGNTIYF	TGTGCCAGCAGTATGACAGCAGGAAACACCATATATTTT	TRBV5-6	few	TRBJ1-3	-
CASRGQMNTEAFF	TGTGCCAGCAGAGGACAAATGAACACTGAAGCTTTCTTT	TRBV2	-	TRBJ1-1	-
CASSGTGGLWETQYF	TGTGCCAGCAGCGGTACAGGGGGTCTATGGGAGACCCAGTACTTC	TRBV5-6	-	TRBJ2-5	TRBD1
CASSVGQGAFGYTF	TGTGCCAGCAGCGTAGGGCAGGGGGCGTTTGGCTACACCTTC	TRBV9	-	TRBJ1-2	TRBD1
CASSIDSTGEQYF	TGTGCCAGCAGCATCGACAGTACGGGCGAGCAGTACTTC	TRBV7-3	-	TRBJ2-7	-
CASSLGTGVYNEQFF	TGTGCCAGCAGCTTAGGAACAGGGGTCTACAATGAGCAGTTCTTC	TRBV7-6	-	TRBJ2-1	TRBD1
CASSPSFGGTKTQYF	TGCGCCAGCAGCCCAAGTTTCGGGGGAACGAAGACCCAGTACTTC	TRBV5-1	once	TRBJ2-5	-